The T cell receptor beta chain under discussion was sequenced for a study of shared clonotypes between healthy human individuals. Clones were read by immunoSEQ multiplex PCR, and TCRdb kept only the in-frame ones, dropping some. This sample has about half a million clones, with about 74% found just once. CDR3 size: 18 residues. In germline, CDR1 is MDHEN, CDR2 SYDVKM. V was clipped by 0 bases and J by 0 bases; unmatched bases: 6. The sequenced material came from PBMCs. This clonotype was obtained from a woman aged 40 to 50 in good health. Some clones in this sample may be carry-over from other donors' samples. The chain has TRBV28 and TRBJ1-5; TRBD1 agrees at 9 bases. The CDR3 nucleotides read TGTGCCAGCAGTTTATGGGACAGGGGACTCCCTAGCAATCAGCCCCAGCATTTT. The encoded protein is CASSLWDRGLPSNQPQHF.